This T cell receptor (beta chain) was profiled in a study of blood T cell repertoires in COVID-19. Study-level information: T cells, B-cell-depleted T cells, or PBMCs supplied cDNA or gDNA.

CDR1 and CDR2 from the germline V gene are SGHNT and YYREEE (reference sequence). The CDR3 spans 15 residues. J lost 5 bases, V lost 4 bases, and 6 bases had no gene match. Original processing methods: For nucleated cells, counts were estimated from reference gene primer amplification. TCRdb's copy holds only in-frame clones and misses some; the assay was immunoSEQ multiplex PCR. Clonal size and the V and J genes are those of that table, whereas D and trimming came from the DNA. The data contain some 200,000 clones, 86% of them singletons. This clone was observed a handful of times. The sequence was collected from a woman in her sixties or seventies with acute or convalescent COVID-19. The sample taken for sequencing was peripheral blood. The chain carries TRBV5-4 and TRBJ2-2; 9 nucleotides agree with TRBD2. DNA for the CDR3: TGTGCCAGCAGCCCCCGCCTAGCGGGAACCGGGGAGCTGTTTTTT. This encodes CASSPRLAGTGELFF. The variable domain in full, completed from reference TRBV5-4 and TRBJ2-2, reads ETGVTQSPTHLIKTRGQQVTLRCSSQSGHNTVSWYQQALGQGPQFIFQYYREEENGRGNFPPRFSGLQFPNYSSELNVNALELDDSALYLCASSPRLAGTGELFFGEGSRLTVL.